This TCR beta chain appears in the sequencing data of a study of T cells in Graves' hyperthyroidism and ophthalmopathy. Study-wide results and limits: Blood also carried most thyroid clonotypes expanded above 0.001.

Exclusion followed for patients with uncontrolled infection, other autoimmune disease, pregnancy or lactation. Every diagnosis used clinical symptoms, serum thyroxine and TRAb, thyroid ultrasound and orbital computed tomography. Researchers took RNA transcripts and amplified the TCR beta CDR3 regions from them. A set of HTBI primers served as the primers for a first-round RT-PCR of the TCR CDR3. TCRdb fed the multiplex PCR reads into MiXCR, producing one record per CDR3 protein. This sample has more than 500,000 distinct CDR3 sequences; around 45% occur once, and the top ten carry around a fifth. Remarks on this clonotype: The antigen remains undetermined.

This CDR3 has 13 residues. Germline V gene data show CDR1 as MNHEY and CDR2 as SVGEGT. Material: peripheral blood or thyroid tissue (not recorded which). This clonotype was obtained from an adult woman with Graves' disease, either hyperthyroidism or ophthalmopathy (not recorded which). The V gene is TRBV6-2 or TRBV6-3, the J gene TRBJ1-2; D unresolved. CDR3 coding DNA: TGTGACCGTGAGCCTGGGCCCAGGAATGGCTACACCTTC. It translates to CDREPGPRNGYTF.